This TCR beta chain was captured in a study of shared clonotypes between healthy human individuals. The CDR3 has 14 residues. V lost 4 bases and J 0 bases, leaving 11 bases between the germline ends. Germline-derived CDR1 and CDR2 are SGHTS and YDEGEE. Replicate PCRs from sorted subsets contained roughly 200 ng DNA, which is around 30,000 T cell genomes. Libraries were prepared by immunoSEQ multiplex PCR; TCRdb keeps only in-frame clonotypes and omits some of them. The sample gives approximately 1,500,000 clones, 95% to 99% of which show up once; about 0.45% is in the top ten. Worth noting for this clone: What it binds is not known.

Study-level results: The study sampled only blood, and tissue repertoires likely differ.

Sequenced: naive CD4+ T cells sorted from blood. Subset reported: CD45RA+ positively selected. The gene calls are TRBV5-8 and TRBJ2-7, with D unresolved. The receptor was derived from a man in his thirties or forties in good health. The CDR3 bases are TGTGCCAGCAGCACGGACGGTCTCTCCTACGAGCAGTACTTC. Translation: CASSTDGLSYEQYF. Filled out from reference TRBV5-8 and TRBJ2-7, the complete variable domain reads EAGVTQSPTHLIKTRGQQATLRCSPISGHTSVYWYQQALGLGLQFLLWYDEGEERNRGNFPPRFSGRQFPNYSSELNVNALELEDSALYLCASSTDGLSYEQYFGPGTRLTVT.